What follows are 31 T cell receptor beta chains derived from one specimen sequenced in a study of CD8 T cells in Susac syndrome. Reverse transcription of about 0.5 to 1 ug RNA used random hexamers. One entry per CDR3 protein results from TCRdb running MiXCR on the immunoSEQ multiplex PCR reads. The table has about 80,000 distinct CDR3 sequences, 94% seen once; the top ten hold about 0.3%. The sample comprised CD8+ T cells from PBMCs. These receptors were collected from a human donor in good health.

The chain carries TRBV7-2 and TRBJ2-1; the match to TRBD1 covers 7 bases. The CDR3 length is 15 residues. Germline CDR1 and CDR2: SGHTA and FQGNSA. With 5 bases clipped from V and 6 bases from J, the junction kept 10 bases outside the gene matches. The CDR3 bases are TGTGCCAGCAGCCGAGATCGACAGGGCGGCAATGAGCAGTTCTTC. Residues: CASSRDRQGGNEQFF.

This chain joins TRBV28 and TRBJ1-3, with D unclear. V lost 3 bases and J lost 2, with 8 bases in between. The CDR3 is 14 amino acids. Germline V gene sequence: CDR1 MDHEN, CDR2 SYDVKM. For the CDR3, the DNA is TGTGCCAGCAGTTTCGGTCAGGCTGGAAACACCATATATTTT. It translates to CASSFGQAGNTIYF.

The CDR3 loop reads CASSQLARNTGELFF. As DNA, the CDR3 is TGCGCCAGCAGCCAACTAGCGAGGAACACCGGGGAGCTGTTTTTT. The rearrangement links TRBV4-1 to TRBJ2-2, with TRBD2 as a possible D gene (6 bases). CDR3 size: 15 residues. Looked up from germline, CDR1 is MGHRA and CDR2 is YSYEKL. V lost 2 bases to trimming and J lost 1 base, with 8 bases between them.

This chain connects TRBV28 to TRBJ2-1; D possibly corresponds to TRBD1 (5 bases). The CDR3 loop spans 14 amino acids. The germline V gene has CDR1 MDHEN and CDR2 SYDVKM. Trimming stripped 5 bases from V and 4 bases from J, with 12 bases between. The CDR3 region is CASSILTAYNEQFF. The CDR3 DNA reads TGTGCCAGCAGTATACTGACAGCTTACAATGAGCAGTTCTTC.

In DNA, the CDR3 is TGTGCCACCAGTGATTCGCAGCATTTGGCGAACACCGGGGAGCTGTTTTTT. This sequence encodes CATSDSQHLANTGELFF. The chain carries TRBV24-1 and TRBJ2-2; D is ambiguous. This CDR3 has 17 residues. The germline V gene encodes CDR1 KGHDR and CDR2 SFDVKD. V was pared by 2 bases and J by 0 bases, with 12 bases between.

The chain carries TRBV3-1 and TRBJ2-4, with D tentatively TRBD2 (7 bases). CDR1 is LGHDT and CDR2 is YNNKEL in the germline V gene (reference sequence). V was clipped by 4 bases and J by 9 bases, with 25 bases between them. The length of the CDR3 is 17 residues. CDR3 bases: TGTGCCAGCAGCCGCGATGCCCTGACAGGCGGGAGAACCATTCAGTACTTC. Translation: CASSRDALTGGRTIQYF. Drawing the rest from reference TRBV3-1 and TRBJ2-4, the complete variable domain is DTAVSQTPKYLVTQMGNDKSIKCEQNLGHDTMYWYKQDSKKFLKIMFSYNNKELIINETVPNRFSPKSPDKAHLNLHINSLELGDSAVYFCASSRDALTGGRTIQYFGAGTRLSVL.

V usage is TRBV3-1 and J usage is TRBJ2-1; D remains unclear. The germline V gene has CDR1 LGHDT and CDR2 YNNKEL (reference sequence). The CDR3 sequence is 14 residues long. V was pared by 1 base and J by 7 bases, with 11 bases between. CDR3 sequence reads: CASSQGSQMNEQFF. The CDR3 DNA reads as TGTGCCAGCAGCCAAGGGTCCCAGATGAATGAGCAGTTCTTC.

The chain recombines TRBV12-3 or TRBV12-4 with TRBJ1-6; D is uncertain. The CDR3 is made up of 14 amino acids. Trimming left V 6 bases short and J 10 bases short, with 16 bases between. CDR3 nucleotide sequence: TGTGCCAGCAGCTGGTCAGCGCTGGGGTCACCCCTCCACTTT. Residues: CASSWSALGSPLHF.

The chain's CDR3 is CASSTLFGAFGSSYEQYF. CDR3 bases: TGTGCCAGTAGTACGCTCTTTGGGGCCTTCGGGTCAAGCTACGAGCAGTACTTC. The genes are TRBV19 and TRBJ2-7, with D possibly matching TRBD1 (5 bases). Germline V gives CDR1 LNHDA, CDR2 SQIVND (reference sequence). Deletions cut 4 bases from V and 3 bases from J, with 25 bases between. CDR3 size: 18 residues.

The rearrangement links TRBV20-1 to TRBJ1-1, with D possibly TRBD1 on 6 matching bases. The length of the CDR3 is 13 residues. V lost 4 bases to trimming and J lost 6 bases, with 15 bases between them. Germline lookup yields CDR1 DFQATT and CDR2 SNEGSKA (reference sequence). CDR3 loop: CSATGTLSPEAFF. The CDR3 nucleotides read TGCAGTGCTACCGGGACATTGTCCCCTGAAGCTTTCTTT.

The chain recombines TRBV7-8 with TRBJ2-1, with 7 bases fitting TRBD2. The germline CDR1 and CDR2 sequences are SGHVS and FQNEAQ. CDR3 length: 17 residues. The J segment lost 0 bases and the V segment lost 0 bases, leaving 5 bases of the junction unmatched. CDR3 nucleotides: TGTGCCAGCAGCTTAGCGCTCGGCGGGAGCTCCTACAATGAGCAGTTCTTC. This sequence encodes CASSLALGGSSYNEQFF.

CDR3 sequence reads: CSARTGRDGYTF. CDR3 coding DNA: TGCAGCGCCCGGACAGGGAGAGATGGCTACACCTTC. The chain links TRBV29-1 to TRBJ1-2, with 8 bases identical to TRBD1. Trimming at V came to 7 bases and at J to 6 bases, leaving 7 bases not matched to a gene. The CDR3 sequence is 12 residues long. Germline values: CDR1 SQVTM, CDR2 ANQGSEA.

The gene calls are TRBV29-1 and TRBJ2-1, with D possibly being TRBD1 or TRBD2 (7 bases each). Germline CDR1 and CDR2: SQVTM and ANQGSEA. Trimming removed 7 bases at V and 5 bases at J, with 18 bases between. This CDR3 region has 14 residues. CDR3 sequence: CSAWGGTENNEQFF. CDR3 nucleotide sequence: TGCAGCGCCTGGGGAGGGACAGAGAACAATGAGCAGTTCTTC.

This clonotype appeared a few times. This chain links TRBV4-1 with TRBJ1-1; 8 nucleotides agree with TRBD1. Germline values: CDR1 MGHRA, CDR2 YSYEKL. There are 15 residues in the CDR3. Trimming removed 2 bases from V and 8 bases from J; junction bases left unmatched: 10. The CDR3: CASSQQSGGAGEAFF. The CDR3 nucleotides are TGCGCCAGCAGCCAACAGTCAGGGGGCGCGGGGGAAGCTTTCTTT.

This clonotype appeared a single time. The chain couples TRBV29-1 to TRBJ1-1; D is perhaps TRBD1 (5 bases). The CDR3 loop spans 13 amino acids. CDR1 and CDR2 (germline): SQVTM, ANQGSEA. V shed 4 bases and J shed 5 bases, with 14 bases lying between them. The CDR3 loop is CSVGEAGHTEAFF. CDR3 coding DNA: TGCAGCGTTGGGGAGGCAGGGCATACTGAAGCTTTCTTT.

The genes are TRBV4-1 and TRBJ2-1; the D is unclear. V lost 8 bases to trimming and J lost 5 bases, with 19 bases between them. This CDR3 is 15 amino acids long. The germline V gene has CDR1 MGHRA and CDR2 YSYEKL. This CDR3 is CASALVLTPDNEQFF. CDR3 coding DNA: TGCGCCAGCGCCCTCGTACTGACGCCTGACAATGAGCAGTTCTTC.

The V gene is TRBV20-1, the J gene TRBJ2-7; perhaps TRBD1 as D (6 bases). There are 13 residues in the CDR3. V was trimmed by 1 base and J by 4 bases, leaving 11 bases between them. Germline V CDR1 and CDR2: DFQATT, SNEGSKA (reference sequence). This chain's CDR3 is CSARGNREYEQYF. CDR3 nucleotides: TGCAGTGCTAGAGGGAACAGGGAATACGAGCAGTACTTC.

This rearrangement joins TRBV24-1 to TRBJ2-7; 12 nucleotides agree with TRBD1. Germline V CDR1 and CDR2: KGHDR, SFDVKD. This CDR3 region has 15 residues. Trimming cost V 12 bases and J 5 bases; bases outside gene matches: 13. In DNA form, the CDR3 reads TGTGCCCCATACGGGGGACAGGGGGCGAGGCACGAGCAGTACTTC. Translated, it gives CAPYGGQGARHEQYF.

This clonotype was recorded only once. The J gene is TRBJ1-5, the V gene TRBV7-9, with D tentatively TRBD1 (6 bases). Germline V lookup: CDR1 SEHNR, CDR2 FQNEAQ (reference sequence). There are 14 residues in the CDR3. With 1 base removed from V and 6 bases from J, the gap between germline ends came to 10 bases. The CDR3 DNA is TGTGCCAGCAGCTTAGGGTCAGGGGTTCAGCCCCAGCATTTT. Translated, it gives CASSLGSGVQPQHF.

CDR3 amino acids: CASSAPSVAGVSSTDTQYF. In nucleotides, the CDR3 is TGTGCCAGCAGCGCCCCAAGCGTAGCGGGAGTTTCTAGCACAGATACGCAGTATTTT. The J gene is TRBJ2-3, the V gene TRBV9; 9 bases fit TRBD2. The CDR3 is 19 amino acids. Germline V gene sequence: CDR1 SGDLS, CDR2 YYNGEE. The V gene end was trimmed by 3 bases and the J gene end by 0 bases; junction bases not matched to a gene: 14.

The chain has TRBV27 and TRBJ2-7; D is ambiguous. Germline V gene data show CDR1 as MNHEY and CDR2 as SMNVEV (reference sequence). This CDR3 spans 15 amino acids. Trimming took 6 bases from V and 3 from J, leaving 18 bases between them. CDR3 amino acids: CASSPPDFDGYEQYV. CDR3 nucleotide sequence: TGTGCCAGCAGCCCACCTGACTTCGACGGCTACGAGCAGTACGTC.

The rearrangement uses TRBV19 and TRBJ1-5; unclear D gene. CDR3 length: 14 residues. Germline CDR1 LNHDA, CDR2 SQIVND (reference sequence). V shed 5 bases and J shed 5 bases, with 13 bases lying between them. This CDR3 is CASSWRGVHQPQHF. CDR3 DNA sequence: TGTGCCAGTAGTTGGAGAGGCGTGCATCAGCCCCAGCATTTT.

This rearrangement joins TRBV7-2 to TRBJ2-1, with 7 bases matching TRBD2. The CDR3 has 14 residues. The trim removed 5 bases at V and 4 bases at J, leaving 5 bases unmatched. CDR1 and CDR2 from the germline V gene are SGHTA and FQGNSA. CDR3 loop: CASSRGDSYNEQFF. The CDR3 DNA follows: TGTGCCAGCAGCCGGGGGGACTCTTACAATGAGCAGTTCTTC. Full variable domain (missing parts from reference TRBV7-2 and TRBJ2-1): GAGVSQSPSNKVTEKGKDVELRCDPISGHTALYWYRQSLGQGLEFLIYFQGNSAPDKSGLPSDRFSAERTGGSVSTLTIQRTQQEDSAVYLCASSRGDSYNEQFFGPGTRLTVL.

The chain carries TRBV29-1 and TRBJ2-2; weak D call: TRBD2 (6 bases). V dropped 2 bases and J dropped 7 bases, with 11 bases sitting between them. This CDR3 contains 13 residues. CDR1 is SQVTM and CDR2 is ANQGSEA in the germline V gene. The CDR3 region has the DNA TGCAGCGTTGAACTCAGGGAGGACGGGGAGCTGTTTTTT. As protein: CSVELREDGELFF.

The rearrangement uses TRBV20-1 and TRBJ1-5; possibly TRBD1 for D (5 bases). The V and J ends lost 6 bases and 7 bases respectively, with 16 bases between them. The CDR3 totals 13 residues. CDR1 and CDR2 (germline): DFQATT, SNEGSKA (reference sequence). In nucleotides, the CDR3 is TGCAGTGCCGATAGCGGGGCAAGCCAGCCCCAGCATTTT. This codes for CSADSGASQPQHF.

The count of this clonotype is one. The chain employs TRBV3-1 and TRBJ1-2, with D unresolved. The CDR3 spans 16 residues. Per germline, CDR1 LGHDT and CDR2 YNNKEL (reference sequence). V lost 4 bases to trimming and J lost 2 bases, with 17 bases between them. The CDR3 coding sequence is TGTGCCAGCAGCCCCCCCCAAATAAGGCGGAACTATGGCTACACCTTC. Its protein is CASSPPQIRRNYGYTF.

This chain connects TRBV29-1 to TRBJ2-1, with 7 bases lining up with TRBD1. Per the germline V gene, CDR1 is SQVTM and CDR2 is ANQGSEA. J lost 7 bases, V lost 5 bases, and 8 bases had no gene match. The CDR3 sequence is 13 residues long. The DNA of the CDR3 is TGCAGCGTTTCTCCCGACAGGGAGAATGAGCAGTTCTTC. This gives the protein CSVSPDRENEQFF.

This clonotype showed up just once. This chain joins TRBV4-3 and TRBJ2-5; D not certain. Germline V gene sequence: CDR1 LGHNA, CDR2 YSLEER. The CDR3 is 15 amino acids. V lost 0 bases, J lost 5 bases, and 13 bases lay in between. This CDR3 reads CASSQDSSSGETQYF. Here the CDR3 DNA reads TGCGCCAGCAGCCAAGATTCGTCCTCGGGCGAGACCCAGTACTTC.

The chain has TRBV3-1 and TRBJ2-1, with D maybe TRBD1 (6 bases). The CDR3 has 18 residues. V shed 4 bases and J shed 1 base, with 20 bases lying between them. Germline CDR1 is LGHDT and CDR2 is YNNKEL (reference sequence). The CDR3 sequence is CASSLGAVIGYSYNEQFF. The CDR3 DNA sequence: TGTGCCAGCAGCCTGGGGGCCGTTATAGGGTATTCCTACAATGAGCAGTTCTTC.

The chain joins TRBV4-1 to TRBJ1-5; 10 bases match TRBD1. This CDR3 has 18 amino acids. Germline V gives CDR1 MGHRA, CDR2 YSYEKL. The V segment lost 4 bases and the J segment 3 bases; nucleotides outside the gene matches: 12. The CDR3 loop is CASSLGMQGQGTNQPQHF. DNA for the CDR3: TGCGCCAGCAGCCTCGGAATGCAGGGACAGGGGACCAATCAGCCCCAGCATTTT.

The chain links TRBV7-8 to TRBJ2-3; 11 bases are shared with TRBD2. The junction had 13 bases not matched to a gene; V was cut back by 5 bases and J by 0 bases. Germline values: CDR1 SGHVS, CDR2 FQNEAQ. This CDR3 spans 19 amino acids. CDR3 DNA sequence: TGTGCCAGCAGCCCTAGTATTCTAGCGGGGGGCACAAGCACAGATACGCAGTATTTT. Protein sequence: CASSPSILAGGTSTDTQYF.